Listed below are T cell receptor beta chains from one sample, sequenced in a study of cytomegalovirus exposure and HLA in healthy donors. Here immunoSEQ multiplex PCR was the method, and the copy in TCRdb shows in-frame clones only, minus some. The sample has 160,000 or so clones, roughly 88% seen once. Sequenced: PBMCs. Receptor source: a woman between 18 and 29 years old in good health and CMV-seronegative. The CDR3 runs from the conserved cysteine through the conserved F or W. Some rows mark clone size as missing; the rest say once, few, many or name a class of expanded clone.

v_gene,abundance,j_gene,len,CDR3aa
TRBV7-9,once,TRBJ2-7,13,CASSSRQSYEQYF
TRBV12-5,.,.,15,CASGLVSGTVYEQYF
TRBV28,.,TRBJ2-7,12,CASSFVIHEQYF
TRBV6-5,.,TRBJ1-1,11,CASSVTGEAFF
TRBV6-5,.,TRBJ1-5,14,CASRGRYSNQPQHF
TRBV6-5,.,TRBJ2-2,16,CASSSRDSPNTGELFF
TRBV21-1,.,TRBJ1-1,16,CASSTKPRGSRTEAFF
TRBV7-9,.,TRBJ2-5,15,CASSVGTGSQETQYF
TRBV19,.,TRBJ1-2,15,CASSTGQGRGYGYTF
TRBV5-4,.,TRBJ1-2,15,CASSLDKTGGDGYTF
TRBV9,.,TRBJ1-3,15,CASSASVQTGNTIYF
TRBV7-2,.,TRBJ2-4,15,CASSLSGGAKNIQYF
TRBV10-3,.,TRBJ2-7,14,CAIREGLAWYKQYF
TRBV2,.,TRBJ1-2,13,CASSEEVLWRYTF
TRBV19,.,TRBJ1-2,14,CASSRDRGAYGYTF
TRBV19,.,TRBJ1-1,15,CASSSRVGVNTEAFF
TRBV2,once,TRBJ2-3,15,CASSPGTGPTDTQYF
TRBV2,once,TRBJ1-6,14,CASSGQGVNSPLHF